Below are 8 T cell receptor beta chains sequenced from a single sample in a study of neurological immune-mediated disorders. TCRdb passed the 5' RACE reads through MiXCR, listing each CDR3 protein once. The sample carries 30,000 or so distinct CDR3 sequences, around 4.5% recorded once. Sequencing was done on a sample of PBMCs. These TCRs come from a man younger than 35 in good health.

The sample holds many counts of this clonotype. The CDR3 reads CSARDLWSEETQYF. In DNA, the CDR3 is TGCAGTGCTAGAGACTTATGGTCGGAAGAGACCCAGTACTTC. The chain employs TRBV20-1 and TRBJ2-5; D remains unclear. This CDR3 region has 14 residues. Germline lookup yields CDR1 DFQATT and CDR2 SNEGSKA (reference sequence). The V and J ends lost 0 bases and 3 bases respectively, with 11 bases between them.

This clonotype was counted at least ten times. The V gene is TRBV24-1, the J gene TRBJ2-1, with D tentatively TRBD2 (7 bases). Germline-derived CDR1 and CDR2 are KGHDR and SFDVKD. This CDR3 comprises 16 residues. Trimming removed 4 bases from V and 9 bases from J, with 21 bases in between. CDR3 bases: TGTGCCACCAGTGACAAAGACAGGCTAACGGGGGGTGAGCAGTTCTTC. Residues: CATSDKDRLTGGEQFF.

This clonotype was picked up many times. This chain links TRBV2 with TRBJ1-6; D gene unclear. Per the germline V gene, CDR1 is SNHLY and CDR2 is FYNNEI. This CDR3 has 14 residues. The V gene lost 3 bases and the J gene lost 9 bases, with 12 bases spanning the gap. The CDR3 loop reads CASSEVGFFSPLHF. CDR3 sequence (DNA): TGTGCCAGCAGTGAGGTGGGGTTTTTTTCACCCCTCCACTTT.

This clonotype was seen many times. This sequence joins TRBV2 and TRBJ2-2; D gene ambiguous. Trimming removed 5 bases at V and 5 bases at J, with 9 bases between. The CDR3 sequence is 13 residues long. Germline V CDR1 and CDR2: SNHLY, FYNNEI. CDR3 DNA sequence: TGTGCCAGCAGTTCCTATCCTACCGGGGAGCTGTTTTTT. Translation: CASSSYPTGELFF.

In this sample, this clonotype turned up many times. The J gene is TRBJ2-7, the V gene TRBV5-1; 7 bases align to TRBD2. Germline V gene data show CDR1 as SGHRS and CDR2 as YFSETQ. V shed 1 base and J 6 bases; nucleotides not matched to a gene: 4. This CDR3 has 13 residues. In DNA form, the CDR3 reads TGCGCCAGCAGCTTGATGTGGGAGGGCGAGCAGTACTTC. Encoded protein: CASSLMWEGEQYF.

The table lists this clonotype with many counts. V gene TRBV2 combines with J gene TRBJ2-1; 7 bases are shared with TRBD1. Germline V gene data show CDR1 as SNHLY and CDR2 as FYNNEI. Losses at the gene ends were 6 bases for V and 1 base for J; bases not matched to a gene: 6. The CDR3 runs to 15 residues. CDR3 DNA sequence: TGTGCCAGCAGCGCTGACAGGGCTTCCTACAATGAGCAGTTCTTC. This codes for CASSADRASYNEQFF. The complete variable domain, with remaining parts taken from reference TRBV2 and TRBJ2-1, reads EPEVTQTPSHQVTQMGQEVILRCVPISNHLYFYWYRQILGQKVEFLVSFYNNEISEKSEIFDDQFSVERPDGSNFTLKIRSTKLEDSAMYFCASSADRASYNEQFFGPGTRLTVL.

This clonotype was seen at least ten times. The V gene is TRBV19, the J gene TRBJ1-1; the D gene is possibly TRBD1 (6 bases). Germline CDR1 is LNHDA and CDR2 is SQIVND (reference sequence). The CDR3 has 13 amino acids. Trimming removed 10 bases from V and 3 bases from J, with 15 bases in between. In DNA form, the CDR3 reads TGTGCCACCAGAGGACCAGGGGACACTGAAGCTTTCTTT. This encodes CATRGPGDTEAFF.

There are many counts of this clonotype. The rearrangement joins TRBV15 to TRBJ2-7; D is perhaps TRBD2 (6 bases). The V gene's germline CDR1 is LNHNV and CDR2 YYDKDF (reference sequence). CDR3 length: 13 residues. Trimming cost V 0 bases and J 5 bases, with 8 bases left between them. The chain's CDR3 is CATSRDPGDEQYF. DNA for the CDR3: TGTGCCACCAGCAGAGACCCGGGGGACGAGCAGTACTTC.